What follows are 5 T cell receptor beta chains derived from one specimen sequenced in a study of control samples from healthy donors and cancer patients. TCRdb keeps only in-frame clones here, not all; method: immunoSEQ multiplex PCR. The sample lists about 160,000 clones, more than 85% occurring once. The source material was blood. The receptors were sampled from a woman aged 30 to 39 in good health.

The chain has TRBV6-5 and TRBJ2-7; either TRBD1 or TRBD2 may fit D (5 bases each). The germline V and J ends were trimmed by 6 bases and 5 bases, with 20 bases remaining between them. The germline V gene encodes CDR1 MNHEY and CDR2 SVGAGI. CDR3 size: 15 residues. Written as DNA, the CDR3 is TGTGCCAGCAGCCGTAAAGGGACCAGTAGGAACGAGCAGTACTTC. This codes for CASSRKGTSRNEQYF.

The chain couples TRBV28 to TRBJ1-2; TRBD1 is a possible D gene (6 bases). CDR1 and CDR2 (germline): MDHEN, SYDVKM. The ends were cut back, 4 bases at V and 1 base at J, with 16 bases in the middle. The CDR3 has 16 residues. CDR3 region: CASSSPSGHVNYGYTF. The CDR3 DNA reads TGTGCCAGCAGTTCCCCCTCGGGACATGTTAACTATGGCTACACCTTC.

The chain uses TRBV19 and TRBJ1-5, with D perhaps matching TRBD1 (6 bases). The CDR3 sequence is 16 residues long. The germline V and J ends were trimmed by 5 bases and 2 bases, with 16 bases remaining between them. Germline CDR1 reads LNHDA; CDR2 reads SQIVND (reference sequence). In nucleotides, the CDR3 is TGTGCCAGTAGTTTGCGAGGGGGTAGGGGCAATCAGCCCCAGCATTTT. Protein sequence: CASSLRGGRGNQPQHF.

This chain links TRBV21-1 with TRBJ1-4. TRBV21-1 is a listed pseudogene. The CDR3 is made up of 13 amino acids. CDR3 region: CASSPGGHEKLFF. The DNA for the CDR3 is TGTGCCAGCAGCCCCGGGGGTCATGAAAAACTGTTTTTT.

This clone was counted a few times. V usage is TRBV6-5 and J usage is TRBJ2-2; 10 bases fit TRBD1. The ends lost 6 bases at V and 3 bases at J; junction bases unmatched: 4. CDR1 is MNHEY, CDR2 SVGAGI, per germline. The CDR3 runs to 15 residues. As DNA, the CDR3 is TGTGCCAGCAGCTCGACAGGGGGCGACACCGGGGAGCTGTTTTTT. Residues: CASSSTGGDTGELFF.